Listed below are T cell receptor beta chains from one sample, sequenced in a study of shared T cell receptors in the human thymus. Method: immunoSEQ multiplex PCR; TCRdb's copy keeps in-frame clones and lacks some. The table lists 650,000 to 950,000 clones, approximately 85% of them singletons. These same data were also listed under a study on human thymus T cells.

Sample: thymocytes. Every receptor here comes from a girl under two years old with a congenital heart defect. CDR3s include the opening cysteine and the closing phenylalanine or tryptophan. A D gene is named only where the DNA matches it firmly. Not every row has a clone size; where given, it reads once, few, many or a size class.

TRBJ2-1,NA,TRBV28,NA,TGTGCCAGCAGTTTCTTATTTGGGGGCAGGGACTACAATGAGCAGTTCTTC,CASSFLFGGRDYNEQFF
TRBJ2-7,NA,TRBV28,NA,TGTGCCAGCAGTTTTTACAGGTTACCCTACGAGCAGTACTTC,CASSFYRLPYEQYF
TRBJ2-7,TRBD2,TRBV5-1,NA,TGCGCCAGCAGCTTGGGAACTAGCGGGGGGGCAGTAGAGCAGTACTTC,CASSLGTSGGAVEQYF
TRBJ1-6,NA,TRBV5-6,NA,TGTGCCAGCAGCTTGGCCCGGGACTATAATTCACCCCTCCACTTT,CASSLARDYNSPLHF
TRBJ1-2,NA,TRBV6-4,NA,TGTGCCAGCAAGGGGCAAGGGTTTTTCTACACCTTC,CASKGQGFFYTF
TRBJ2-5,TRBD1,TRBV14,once,TGTGCCAGCAGCCAAAGACAGGGCGAGTCCCAAGAGACCCAGTACTTC,CASSQRQGESQETQYF
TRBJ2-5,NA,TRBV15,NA,TGTGCCACCAGCAGTGGTGGGGGCCATAAAGGGACCCAGTACTTC,CATSSGGGHKGTQYF
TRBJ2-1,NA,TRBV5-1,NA,TGCGCCAGCAGCTTGACCGGGACTGGCTCCTACAATGAGCAGTTCTTC,CASSLTGTGSYNEQFF
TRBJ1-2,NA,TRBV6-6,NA,TGTGCCAGCAGTCTCGACAGAGACTATGGCTACACCTTC,CASSLDRDYGYTF
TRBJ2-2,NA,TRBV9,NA,TGTGCCAGCAGCTCTCGCGGAATAGCGACCGGGGAGCTGTTTTTT,CASSSRGIATGELFF
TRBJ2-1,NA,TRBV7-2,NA,TGTGCCAGCAGCTTAGTTGGGGGGGCCGGGCAGTTCTTC,CASSLVGGAGQFF
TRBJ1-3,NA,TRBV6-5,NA,TGTGCCAGCAGTACTCGTCGAGGGCCCGGAAACACCATATATTTT,CASSTRRGPGNTIYF
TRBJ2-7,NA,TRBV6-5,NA,TGTGCCAGCAGTTACCCTCAGGCCCCGACAGGGTACTTC,CASSYPQAPTGYF
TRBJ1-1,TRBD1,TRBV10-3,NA,TGTGCCATCAGTGACACCCCCCCGGGACAGGGGGGCCTCATGAACACTGAAGCTTTCTTT,CAISDTPPGQGGLMNTEAFF
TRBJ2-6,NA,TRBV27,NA,TGTGCCAGCAGTGTCTTGTCTGTCTCTGGGGCCAACGTCCTGACTTTC,CASSVLSVSGANVLTF
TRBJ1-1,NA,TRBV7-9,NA,TGTGCCAGCAACTTTGAAGGAGGGAACACTGAAGCTTTCTTT,CASNFEGGNTEAFF
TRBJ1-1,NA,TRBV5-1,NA,TGCGCCAGCAGTGGAAGGGGTCCTATATCCCTGAACACTGAAGCTTTCTTT,CASSGRGPISLNTEAFF
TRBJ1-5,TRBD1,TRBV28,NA,TGTGCCAGCAGTTGGGGACAGGGTAGGCATTTT,CASSWGQGRHF
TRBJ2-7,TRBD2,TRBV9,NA,TGTGCCAGCAGCCAACTAGCGGGGAACCCTTATAGCGACTACGAGCAGTACTTC,CASSQLAGNPYSDYEQYF
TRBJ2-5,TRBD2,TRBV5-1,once,TGCGCCAGCAGCCCAACGGGGGGACCAAGGAATAAGTACTTC,CASSPTGGPRNKYF
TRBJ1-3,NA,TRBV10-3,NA,TGTGCCATCAGTGAGACTGAGTTGAGATACCTCTCTGGAAACACCATATATTTT,CAISETELRYLSGNTIYF
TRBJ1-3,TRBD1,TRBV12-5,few,TGTGCTAGTGGCTACGACAGGGTAAACACCATATATTTT,CASGYDRVNTIYF
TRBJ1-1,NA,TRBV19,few,TGTGCCAGTAGTATTAACCTCCTGGGGGACATCGTGTACACTGAAGCTTTCTTT,CASSINLLGDIVYTEAFF
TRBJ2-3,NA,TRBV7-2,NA,TGTGCCAGCAGCTCACCGGGGGTCGGAGATACGCAGTATTTT,CASSSPGVGDTQYF
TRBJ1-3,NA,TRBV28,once,TGTGCCAGCAACCGAGACAACTCTGGAAACACCATATATTTT,CASNRDNSGNTIYF
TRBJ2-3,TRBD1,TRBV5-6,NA,TGTGCCAGCAGCTTGGGAAGGGACCAACAGGGGCATTTCTATACGCAGTATTTT,CASSLGRDQQGHFYTQYF
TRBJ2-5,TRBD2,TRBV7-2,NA,TGTGCCAGCAGCTTACTAGCGGGGGGGGAGACCCAGTACTTC,CASSLLAGGETQYF
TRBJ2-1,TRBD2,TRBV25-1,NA,TGTGCCACCTCCTTACTAGCGGGGGGGCCCAATGAGCAGTTCTTC,CATSLLAGGPNEQFF
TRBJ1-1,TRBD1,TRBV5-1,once,TGCGCCAGCAGCGTTTTACAGGGGACTGACACTGAAGCTTTCTTT,CASSVLQGTDTEAFF
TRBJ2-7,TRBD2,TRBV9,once,TGTGCCAGCAGCGTAGACGCGGGGGGACCCCGACTAGGTGAACAGGACGAGCAGTACTTC,CASSVDAGGPRLGEQDEQYF
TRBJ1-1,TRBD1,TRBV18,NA,TGTGCCAGCTCACCACCGGGACAGGGTTTTGGTTCTGAAGCTTTCTTT,CASSPPGQGFGSEAFF
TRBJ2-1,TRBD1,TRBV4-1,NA,TGCGCCAGCAGCCAATTTGGACAGGGTCAGAATGAGCAGTTCTTC,CASSQFGQGQNEQFF
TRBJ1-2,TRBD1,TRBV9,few,TGTGCCAGCAGCCGCGGACAGGGCCCCCTTAACTATGGCTACACCTTC,CASSRGQGPLNYGYTF
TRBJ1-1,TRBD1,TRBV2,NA,TGTGCCAGCAGTCAGCAGGGGACAGCCAACACTGAAGCTTTCTTT,CASSQQGTANTEAFF
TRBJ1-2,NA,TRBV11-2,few,TGTGCCAGCAGCCCCCTCCCCAAGGCGGGAAAGCATGGCTACACCTTC,CASSPLPKAGKHGYTF
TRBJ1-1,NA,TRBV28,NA,TGTGCCAGCAGAATACACAGGGTTTGGACTGAAGCTTTCTTT,CASRIHRVWTEAFF
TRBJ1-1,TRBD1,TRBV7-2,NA,TGTGCCAGCAGCGGGAGGCGGGACAGGGGTTCTGAAGCTTTCTTT,CASSGRRDRGSEAFF
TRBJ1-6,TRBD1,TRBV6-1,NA,TGTGCCAGCAGTGAGGGGGGACAGGTGGATTCACCCCTCCACTTT,CASSEGGQVDSPLHF
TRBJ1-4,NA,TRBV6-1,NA,TGTGCCAGCAGTGACTTTGGGCGCCGGAATGAAAAACTGTTTTTT,CASSDFGRRNEKLFF
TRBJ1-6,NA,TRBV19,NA,TGTGCCAGCCGGACAGAGGATTCACCCCTCCACTTT,CASRTEDSPLHF
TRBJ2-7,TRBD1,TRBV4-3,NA,TGCGCCAGCAGCCTGAGCCCACAGGGGAGTTACGAGCAGTACTTC,CASSLSPQGSYEQYF
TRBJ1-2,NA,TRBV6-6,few,TGTGCCAGCAGTTCCAGGTCGCGCGGCTACACCTTC,CASSSRSRGYTF
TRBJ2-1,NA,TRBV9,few,TGTGCCAGCAGCGTTTCGACTAGCAATGAGCAGTTCTTC,CASSVSTSNEQFF
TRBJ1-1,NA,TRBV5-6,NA,TGTGCCAGCAGCTTGACAGGCTACCTGAACACTGAAGCTTTCTTT,CASSLTGYLNTEAFF
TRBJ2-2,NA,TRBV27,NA,TGTGCCAGCAGTCCCGAGATACACACCGGGGAGCTGTTTTTT,CASSPEIHTGELFF
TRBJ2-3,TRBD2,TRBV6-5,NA,TGTGCCAGCAGTCAAATAGCGGGGGTGTCAGATACGCAGTATTTT,CASSQIAGVSDTQYF
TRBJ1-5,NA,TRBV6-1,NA,TGTGCCAGCACCTCGCCCCCCGTGATTGGCCAGCCCCAGCATTTT,CASTSPPVIGQPQHF
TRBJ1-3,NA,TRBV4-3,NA,TGCGCCAGCAGCCAAGATCGTGGGCAGGAAAGGGGAAACACCATATATTTT,CASSQDRGQERGNTIYF
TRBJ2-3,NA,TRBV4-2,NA,TGTGCCAGCAGCCAGTCCCACATGGATACGCAGTATTTT,CASSQSHMDTQYF
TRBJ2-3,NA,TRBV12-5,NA,TGTGCTAGTGGTAACACCCTACAGGGAACAGATACGCAGTATTTT,CASGNTLQGTDTQYF
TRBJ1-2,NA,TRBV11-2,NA,TGTGCCAGCAGCTTAGGGGGGGAAGGGACGGATGGCTACACCTTC,CASSLGGEGTDGYTF
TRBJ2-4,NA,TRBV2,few,TGTGCCAGCACCCAACTTAATACCGGGGGGCTAGCCAAAAACATTCAGTACTTC,CASTQLNTGGLAKNIQYF
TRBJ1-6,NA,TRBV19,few,TGTGCCAGTAGCTGGCTGGGGGCAATCGGAAGGAATAATTCACCCCTCCACTTT,CASSWLGAIGRNNSPLHF
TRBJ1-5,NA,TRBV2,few,TGTGCCAGCGCACTGATTCCCGGGCCCCAGCATTTT,CASALIPGPQHF